This T cell receptor beta chain emerged from a study of naive and memory T cell subsets. TCR cDNA received a 3' ligated oligonucleotide that carried a UMI. RNA was extracted from less than 3 ml of whole blood of healthy adults. Unsorted total RNA, roughly 1 to 1000 ng, was DNase treated before reverse transcription. V shed 2 bases and J shed 0 bases, with 5 bases lying between them. The CDR3 has 13 amino acids. Germline CDR1 LNHDA, CDR2 SQIVND (reference sequence). Four PCR rounds used nested alpha and beta constant region primers plus the SP2 primer. Each CDR3 protein gets one entry after TCRdb re-called the UMI-ligation and nested PCR reads with MiXCR. The sample shows approximately 30,000 distinct CDR3 sequences, under 6.5% of them seen only once.

This sequence originates from an adult in good health. Sequencing was performed on blood. This rearrangement joins TRBV19 to TRBJ2-7; D is unclear. The CDR3 DNA reads as TGTGCCAGTAGTATACAAAGCTCCTACGAGCAGTACTTC. Translating it yields CASSIQSSYEQYF.